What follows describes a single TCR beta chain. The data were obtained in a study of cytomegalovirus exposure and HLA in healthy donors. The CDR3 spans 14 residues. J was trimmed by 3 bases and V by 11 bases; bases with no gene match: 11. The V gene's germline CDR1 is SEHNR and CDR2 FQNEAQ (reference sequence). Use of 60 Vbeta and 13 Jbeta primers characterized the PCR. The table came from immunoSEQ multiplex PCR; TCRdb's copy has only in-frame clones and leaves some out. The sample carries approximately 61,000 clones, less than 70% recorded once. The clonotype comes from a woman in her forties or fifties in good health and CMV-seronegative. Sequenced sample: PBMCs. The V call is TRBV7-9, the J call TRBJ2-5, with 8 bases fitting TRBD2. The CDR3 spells CAVAGAGGEETQYF. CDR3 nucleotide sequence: TGTGCCGTCGCCGGGGCGGGAGGTGAAGAGACCCAGTACTTC. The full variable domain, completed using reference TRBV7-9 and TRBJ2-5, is DTGVSQNPRHKITKRGQNVTFRCDPISEHNRLYWYRQTLGQGPEFLTYFQNEAQLEKSRLLSDRFSAERPKGSFSTLEIQRTEQGDSAMYLCAVAGAGGEETQYFGPGTRLLVL.